This TCR beta chain emerged from a study of CD8 T cells in ankylosing spondylitis. This clonotype was seen repeatedly, ten times or more. The CDR3 is 17 residues long. Germline values: CDR1 LGHDT, CDR2 YNNKEL (reference sequence). Trimming removed 4 bases from V and 4 bases from J; junction bases left unmatched: 14. TCRdb ran MiXCR on the 5' RACE reads and lists one entry per CDR3 protein. The sample lists about 240,000 distinct CDR3 sequences; about 11% were seen once. The TCR originated in a male donor with ankylosing spondylitis or in good health (not recorded which). Sequenced: blood, either unsorted or a sorted T cell fraction (not recorded which). This chain joins TRBV3-1 and TRBJ2-7; 9 bases line up with TRBD2. CDR3 sequence reads: CASSLSSGSPFGYEQYF. In DNA, the CDR3 is TGTGCCAGCAGCCTAAGTAGCGGGAGCCCCTTCGGTTACGAGCAGTACTTC.